The clone carrying this TCR beta chain was detected many times. This entry comes from a study of human T cells and chemical hapten exposure. TCRdb reprocessed the 5' RACE reads with MiXCR, giving one entry per CDR3 protein. The sample gives about 140,000 distinct CDR3 sequences, roughly 4% of which show up once; over 1.2% is in the top ten. Sequencing started from total RNA isolated from unfractionated whole blood. The TCR originated in a female donor in good health.

CDR3 protein: CSASPQNNEKLFF. In DNA, the CDR3 is TGCAGTGCTAGTCCTCAGAATAATGAAAAACTGTTTTTT. V is TRBV20-1 and J is TRBJ1-4, with D unclear. CDR1 is DFQATT and CDR2 is SNEGSKA in the germline V gene (reference sequence). Trimming took off 3 bases at V and 4 bases at J, with 9 bases between the two ends. The CDR3 is 13 residues long.